In its sample, the clone carrying this TCR beta chain was seen many times. The data derive from a study of low-dose radiotherapy and immunotherapy resistance in tumors. Time point reported: after trial treatment. The treatment here: LDRT plus nivolumab, ipilimumab, low-dose cyclophosphamide and aspirin (RACIN trial). TRAV- and TRBV-specific primers, spanning alpha and beta chains, primed first-strand cDNA. It was with a constant-region primer and a V-primer adapter that TCRs were amplified over approximately 20 PCR cycles. TCRdb called the reads again in MiXCR, with one record for every CDR3 protein. The sample lists just over 90,000 distinct CDR3 sequences; more than 20% were seen once. The TCR sequence derives from a female donor with ovarian cancer. Specimen: PBMCs, collected after low-dose radiotherapy plus immunotherapy.

CDR3 DNA sequence: TGTGCCAGCAGCTTACAGGACAGGGGGCCTTACGAGCAGTACTTC. This translates into CASSLQDRGPYEQYF. The chain carries TRBV7-9 and TRBJ2-7, with 11 positions matching TRBD1. CDR3 length equals 15 residues. Germline V CDR1 and CDR2: SEHNR, FQNEAQ (reference sequence). V gave up 2 bases and J gave up 4 bases; unmatched junction bases: 4.